This TCR beta chain is drawn from a study of shared clonotypes between healthy human individuals. CD8 cells classed as naive were CD45RO-negative and positively selected for CCR7, excluding terminally differentiated effector memory CD45RA+ cells. Germline V gene lookup returns CDR1 MDHEN and CDR2 SYDVKM. CDR3 size: 15 residues. V was cut by 7 bases and J by 1 base, with 16 bases left in between. Sequencing was performed with immunoSEQ multiplex PCR; in TCRdb, only in-frame clones are kept and a portion is missing. The sample lists about 1.9 million clones; around 93% were seen once. The sequenced sample was naive CD8+ T cells from PBMCs. This chain uses TRBV28 with TRBJ1-2; D might be TRBD1 (5 bases). This TCR came from a man aged 18 to 35 in good health. Some clones in this sample may be carry-over from other donors' samples. In DNA form, the CDR3 reads TGTGCCAGCATCCGGCCAGGGCTCCTTAACTATGGCTACACCTTC. Translating gives CASIRPGLLNYGYTF.